These 9 T cell receptor beta chains were sequenced from one sample in a study of CD8 T cells in ankylosing spondylitis. TCRdb passed the 5' RACE reads through MiXCR, listing each CDR3 protein once. The sample contains approximately 340,000 distinct CDR3 sequences, around 15% of which appear only once. The sample comprised blood, either unsorted or a sorted T cell fraction (not recorded which). These receptors came from a male donor with ankylosing spondylitis or in good health (not recorded which).

This clonotype appeared a few times. The chain employs TRBV6-6 and TRBJ1-1, with TRBD1 matching over 7 bases. Germline CDR1 and CDR2: MNHNY and SVGAGI (reference sequence). V gave up 6 bases and J gave up 4 bases; unmatched junction bases: 5. The CDR3 is 13 residues long. The CDR3 loop is CASSDRQGTEAFF. In DNA, the CDR3 is TGTGCCAGCAGCGATCGACAGGGCACTGAAGCTTTCTTT.

Remarks on this clonotype: A read error may explain this, as a much larger clone is one base away. CDR3 amino acids: CASSFDRGGYEQHF. DNA of the CDR3: TGCGCCAGCAGCTTTGACAGGGGAGGCTACGAGCAGCACTTC. The J gene is TRBJ2-7, the V gene TRBV5-1; 8 nucleotides match TRBD1. CDR3 size: 14 residues. Germline V gene lookup returns CDR1 SGHRS and CDR2 YFSETQ.

This clonotype was recorded many times. The CDR3 DNA reads as TGTGCCAGCAGGCTAGAGGGGGAGACAGGGGTCGAAGCTTTCTTT. It encodes CASRLEGETGVEAFF. The V and J genes are TRBV2 and TRBJ1-1, with 8 nucleotides matching TRBD1. Germline V CDR1 and CDR2: SNHLY, FYNNEI. Trimming took 6 bases from V and 8 from J; bases not matched to a gene: 14. The CDR3 is made up of 15 amino acids.

This clonotype was seen a handful of times. The chain uses TRBV4-1 and TRBJ1-3, with D tentatively TRBD1 (5 bases). The germline V gene has CDR1 MGHRA and CDR2 YSYEKL. The CDR3 has 15 amino acids. V lost 0 bases and J 3 bases, leaving 9 bases between the germline ends. CDR3 protein: CASSQEGRVGNTIYF. The CDR3 bases are TGCGCCAGCAGCCAAGAGGGCAGGGTTGGAAACACCATATATTTT.

The V call is TRBV11-2, the J call TRBJ2-2, with TRBD2 matching over 7 bases. The V and J ends lost 6 bases and 4 bases, in that order; junction bases with no gene match: 8. This CDR3 spans 15 amino acids. Per the germline V gene, CDR1 is SGHAT and CDR2 is FQNNGV. The CDR3 DNA sequence: TGTGCCAGCAGAGTCGGACTAGTGGGCACCGGGGAGCTGTTTTTT. It translates to CASRVGLVGTGELFF.

The chain combines TRBV4-1 with TRBJ2-1; no clear D. Between the trimmed V and J ends, which lost 2 bases and 5 bases, there was a span of 13 bases. Germline CDR1 and CDR2: MGHRA and YSYEKL. The CDR3 runs to 15 residues. The CDR3 DNA sequence: TGCGCCAGCAGCCAACCTACTCGCGGAAACAATGAGCAGTTCTTC. Translation: CASSQPTRGNNEQFF.

In this sample, this clonotype turned up a few times. The chain employs TRBV5-1 and TRBJ1-1; D gene unclear. Trimming removed 0 bases from V and 4 bases from J, with 7 bases in between. CDR1 is SGHRS and CDR2 is YFSETQ in the germline V gene. The CDR3 is 13 residues long. The CDR3 loop reads CASSLGGTTEAFF. As DNA, the CDR3 is TGCGCCAGCAGCTTGGGGGGTACCACTGAAGCTTTCTTT.

In regard to this clonotype: As the CDR3 is not closed by the conserved phenylalanine or tryptophan, this likely results from a read error. The CDR3: CGSSDTGTSDNTGELFL. CDR3 coding DNA: TGTGGCAGCAGCGACACCGGGACTAGCGACAACACCGGGGAGCTGTTTTTA. The chain is built from TRBV3-1 and TRBJ2-2, with 10 bases lining up with TRBD2. From germline, CDR1 is LGHDT and CDR2 YNNKEL (reference sequence). The CDR3 is 17 amino acids.

This chain links TRBV20-1 with TRBJ2-2, with D possibly being TRBD1 (7 bases). This CDR3 contains 15 residues. The germline V gene encodes CDR1 DFQATT and CDR2 SNEGSKA (reference sequence). Between the trimmed V and J ends, which lost 6 bases and 6 bases, there was a span of 20 bases. The CDR3 protein is CSAAPGQWGAGELFF. The CDR3 DNA is TGCAGTGCCGCCCCGGGACAGTGGGGGGCCGGGGAGCTGTTTTTT.